These 21 T cell receptor beta chains were all obtained from the same sample, sequenced in a study of human T cells and chemical hapten exposure. Each CDR3 protein gets one entry after TCRdb re-called the RACE reads with MiXCR. This sample has some 78,000 distinct CDR3 sequences; approximately 8% occur once, and the top ten carry around 1.6%. The time point denotes: healthy volunteer bleed at 6 weeks. Whole blood that had not been fractionated was the source of extracted total RNA. Sequenced material: whole blood. Source of these receptors: a male donor in good health. Some clones in this sample may be carry-over from other donors' samples.

The chain links TRBV27 to TRBJ1-2; TRBD1 matches at 9 bases. The CDR3 spans 15 residues. The V gene end was trimmed by 5 bases and the J gene end by 8 bases; junction bases not matched to a gene: 12. Per the germline V gene, CDR1 is MNHEY and CDR2 is SMNVEV (reference sequence). This CDR3 reads CASSPRTGVMGGYTF. The DNA of the CDR3 is TGTGCCAGCAGTCCCCGGACAGGGGTGATGGGCGGCTACACCTTC.

In this sample, this clonotype turned up a few times. This chain joins TRBV14 and TRBJ1-4, with no clear D. The CDR3 totals 13 residues. Trimming left V 4 bases short and J 8 bases short, with 11 bases between. The V gene's germline CDR1 is SGHDN and CDR2 FVKESK. CDR3 loop: CASSPPREEKLFF. CDR3 coding DNA: TGTGCCAGCAGCCCCCCGCGGGAAGAAAAACTGTTTTTT.

There are a few counts of this clonotype. The chain couples TRBV11-2 to TRBJ2-7; weak D call: TRBD2 (7 bases). Germline assignment: CDR1 SGHAT and CDR2 FQNNGV. CDR3 length: 16 amino acids. V lost 5 bases to trimming and J lost 5 bases, with 22 bases between them. DNA of the CDR3: TGTGCCAGCAGCACCGTGCGGGGGCTGATAGCAAACGAGCAGTACTTC. It encodes CASSTVRGLIANEQYF.

This clonotype has at least ten counts. This CDR3 is CASSEARWSYEQYF. The CDR3 region has the DNA TGTGCCAGCAGTGAAGCGCGTTGGAGCTACGAGCAGTACTTC. The chain recombines TRBV6-1 with TRBJ2-7; D ambiguous. Germline loops: CDR1 MNHNS, CDR2 SASEGT. The CDR3 covers 14 residues. The V and J ends lost 0 bases and 3 bases respectively, with 9 bases between them.

V gene TRBV7-9 combines with J gene TRBJ1-4; D is unresolved. CDR3 length: 13 residues. V dropped 3 bases and J dropped 12 bases, with 14 bases sitting between them. Germline CDR1 reads SEHNR; CDR2 reads FQNEAQ (reference sequence). The CDR3 sequence: CASSFVGGMELFF. The CDR3, as DNA: TGTGCCAGCAGCTTTGTTGGCGGAATGGAACTGTTTTTT.

This clonotype was counted only a few times. J is TRBJ1-5 and V is TRBV18, with D uncertain. With 2 bases removed from V and 2 bases from J, the gap between germline ends came to 10 bases. Germline V gene sequence: CDR1 KGHSH, CDR2 LQKENI. The CDR3 runs to 15 residues. The CDR3 sequence: CASSPEGSGNQPQHF. DNA of the CDR3: TGTGCCAGCTCACCAGAGGGCAGTGGCAATCAGCCCCAGCATTTT.

CDR3 loop: CASRHGGGAPSPLHF. CDR3 DNA: TGTGCAAGTCGCCATGGAGGGGGCGCACCTTCACCCCTCCACTTT. This sequence joins TRBV12-2 and TRBJ1-6; TRBD1, the table's D call, was not compared with the DNA. TRBV12-2 is annotated as a pseudogene. The length of the CDR3 is 15 residues.

A few counts support this clonotype. The gene calls are TRBV27 and TRBJ1-1, with unresolved D. Looked up from germline, CDR1 is MNHEY and CDR2 is SMNVEV (reference sequence). The V end lost 2 bases, the J end lost 5 bases, and 18 bases lay between the germline ends. The CDR3 contains 16 residues. DNA for the CDR3: TGTGCCAGCAGTTTAAGACGGAAAAAAGTTAGGACTGAAGCTTTCTTT. Translation: CASSLRRKKVRTEAFF.

The rearrangement links TRBV29-1 to TRBJ2-3, with 10 bases lining up with TRBD1. V dropped 3 bases and J dropped 2; count of bases not matched to a gene: 11. This CDR3 contains 17 residues. CDR1 SQVTM and CDR2 ANQGSEA come from the germline V gene. CDR3 protein: CSVDIIEGTGVTDTQYF. The CDR3, as DNA: TGCAGCGTTGATATAATCGAAGGGACAGGGGTCACAGATACGCAGTATTTT.

The chain couples TRBV5-1 to TRBJ1-1; D gene ambiguous. The CDR3 extends over 12 amino acids. The germline gives CDR1 SGHRS, CDR2 YFSETQ. The germline V and J ends were trimmed by 3 bases and 3 bases, with 6 bases remaining between them. The CDR3 nucleotides read TGCGCCAGCAGCTCTGTTGACACTGAAGCTTTCTTT. It is translated as CASSSVDTEAFF. Full variable domain (outside the CDR3, taken from reference TRBV5-1 and TRBJ1-1): KAGVTQTPRYLIKTRGQQVTLSCSPISGHRSVSWYQQTPGQGLQFLFEYFSETQRNKGNFPGRFSGRQFSNSRSEMNVSTLELGDSALYLCASSSVDTEAFFGQGTRLTVV.

This clonotype was seen many times. The chain combines TRBV6-5 with TRBJ2-7; D not resolved. Germline values: CDR1 MNHEY, CDR2 SVGAGI. There are 15 residues in the CDR3. V lost 0 bases and J lost 3, with 12 bases in between. CDR3 amino acids: CASSYSNPGDYEQYF. CDR3 nucleotide sequence: TGTGCCAGCAGTTACTCGAACCCTGGGGACTACGAGCAGTACTTC.

This chain links TRBV6-2 or TRBV6-3 with TRBJ2-7; 7 bases map to TRBD2. This CDR3 has 15 amino acids. The V segment lost 4 bases and the J segment 6 bases; nucleotides outside the gene matches: 12. Germline lookup yields CDR1 MNHEY and CDR2 SVGEGT. This CDR3 is CASSSLSAGKGEQYF. The DNA for the CDR3 is TGTGCCAGCAGTTCACTTTCAGCGGGGAAGGGCGAGCAGTACTTC.

The genes are TRBV12-3 or TRBV12-4 and TRBJ2-5; D is unresolved. V lost 2 bases and J lost 3, with 10 bases in between. This CDR3 spans 14 amino acids. CDR3 sequence: CASSLFGQEETQYF. In DNA form, the CDR3 reads TGTGCCAGCAGTTTATTCGGGCAGGAAGAGACCCAGTACTTC.

In this sample, this clonotype turned up many times. This sequence joins TRBV4-3 and TRBJ2-2; TRBD2 is a possible D gene (7 bases). The germline CDR1 and CDR2 sequences are LGHNA and YSLEER. V gave up 5 bases and J gave up 2 bases, with 15 bases separating them. This CDR3 is built from 16 residues. DNA of the CDR3: TGCGCCAGCAGCTATTTGGGGGGGGGCAACACCGGGGAGCTGTTTTTT. Translating it yields CASSYLGGGNTGELFF.

V gene TRBV27 combines with J gene TRBJ1-1; 7 bases line up with TRBD1. The CDR3 is made up of 15 amino acids. Germline V gene sequence: CDR1 MNHEY, CDR2 SMNVEV (reference sequence). The V and J ends lost 5 bases and 1 base, in that order; junction bases with no gene match: 7. In DNA form, the CDR3 reads TGTGCCAGCAGTCAAGGGGGCTGGCGGAACACTGAAGCTTTCTTT. This encodes CASSQGGWRNTEAFF.

This clonotype was observed at least ten times. J is TRBJ2-2 and V is TRBV20-1, with 13 bases lining up with TRBD2. This CDR3 contains 15 residues. The V and J ends lost 5 bases and 4 bases, in that order; junction bases with no gene match: 4. Germline CDR1 DFQATT, CDR2 SNEGSKA (reference sequence). CDR3 nucleotide sequence: TGCAGTGCTGGGACTAGCGGGGCGCTCACCGGGGAGCTGTTTTTT. Protein product: CSAGTSGALTGELFF.

This clonotype was seen more than once but under ten times. The chain carries TRBV12-3 or TRBV12-4 and TRBJ2-5, with no clear D. The CDR3 contains 13 residues. Trimming cost V 7 bases and J 4 bases, with 13 bases left between them. The DNA for the CDR3 is TGTGCCAGCACCCCGGCCCCCCGAGAGACCCAGTACTTC. Its protein product is CASTPAPRETQYF.

With respect to this clonotype: One end of the junction varies from germline; a read error may be responsible. The chain has TRBV5-4 and TRBJ2-2; the match to TRBD2 covers 14 bases. The CDR3 has 18 amino acids. From germline, CDR1 is SGHNT and CDR2 YYREEE (reference sequence). CDR3 sequence reads: CASSARTSGGPSFGELCF. CDR3 nucleotides: TGTGCCAGCAGCGCCCGGACTAGCGGGGGGCCTAGCTTCGGGGAGCTGTGTTTT. The whole variable domain, filled in from reference TRBV5-4 and TRBJ2-2, reads ETGVTQSPTHLIKTRGQQVTLRCSSQSGHNTVSWYQQALGQGPQFIFQYYREEENGRGNFPPRFSGLQFPNYSSELNVNALELDDSALYLCASSARTSGGPSFGELCFGEGSRLTVL.

The J gene is TRBJ2-7, the V gene TRBV12-3 or TRBV12-4; 10 nucleotides align to TRBD2. The V and J ends lost 6 bases and 0 bases, in that order; junction bases with no gene match: 11. This CDR3 is 17 amino acids long. The DNA of the CDR3 is TGTGCCAGCAGACCGACTAGCGGGCAACATCTCTCCTACGAGCAGTACTTC. Translated: CASRPTSGQHLSYEQYF.

This clonotype came up a few times. The chain has TRBV6-5 and TRBJ2-3; the D is unclear. In germline, CDR1 is MNHEY, CDR2 SVGAGI. The CDR3 runs 12 residues. The V gene lost 5 bases and the J gene lost 3 bases, with 6 bases spanning the gap. The CDR3 nucleotides read TGTGCCAGCAGTGACCATACAGATACGCAGTATTTT. Translated: CASSDHTDTQYF.

In its sample, this clonotype was seen many times. V is TRBV9 and J is TRBJ2-7; the D call may be TRBD1 or TRBD2 (5 bases each). This CDR3 has 18 amino acids. The ends were cut back, 2 bases at V and 3 bases at J, with 24 bases in the middle. Per the germline V gene, CDR1 is SGDLS and CDR2 is YYNGEE. CDR3 in amino acids: CASSVGDGLREWDYEQYF. Written as DNA, the CDR3 is TGTGCCAGCAGCGTCGGGGATGGGCTCAGGGAGTGGGACTACGAGCAGTACTTC.